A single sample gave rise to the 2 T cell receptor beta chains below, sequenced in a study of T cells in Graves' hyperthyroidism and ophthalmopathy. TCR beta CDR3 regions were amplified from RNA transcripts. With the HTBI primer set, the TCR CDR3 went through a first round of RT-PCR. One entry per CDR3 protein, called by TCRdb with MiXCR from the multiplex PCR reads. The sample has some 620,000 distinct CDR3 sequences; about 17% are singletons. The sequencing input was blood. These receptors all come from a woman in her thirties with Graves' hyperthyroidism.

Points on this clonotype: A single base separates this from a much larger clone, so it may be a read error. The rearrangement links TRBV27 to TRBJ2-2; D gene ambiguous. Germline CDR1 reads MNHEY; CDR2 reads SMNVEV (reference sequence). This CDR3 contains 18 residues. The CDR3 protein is CASSPPGQAERITRELFF. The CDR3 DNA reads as TGTGCCAGCAGTCCGCCTGGTCAAGCAGAGCGTATCACCCGGGAGCTGTTTTTT.

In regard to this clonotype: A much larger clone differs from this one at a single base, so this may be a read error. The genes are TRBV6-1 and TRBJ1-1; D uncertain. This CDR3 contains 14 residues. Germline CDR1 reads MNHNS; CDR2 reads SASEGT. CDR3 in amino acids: CASSKSRKGTEAFF. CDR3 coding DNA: TGCGCCAGCAGTAAGTCAAGAAAAGGCACTGAAGCTTTCTTT.